This T cell receptor (beta chain) comes out of a study of T cell changes during pregnancy in multiple sclerosis. Clones were sequenced by immunoSEQ multiplex PCR, and TCRdb holds only the in-frame ones, with some missing. In the table there are 65,000 to 90,000 clones, approximately 92% of which are singletons. J gave up 8 bases and V 5 bases, and 9 bases lay outside the gene matches. The CDR3 contains 14 residues. Germline loops: CDR1 LNHDA, CDR2 SQIVND (reference sequence). The sequenced sample was peripheral blood, obtained before pregnancy. The rearrangement links TRBV19 to TRBJ1-1; 9 bases are a match to TRBD1. The receptor was derived from a female donor with multiple sclerosis, enrolled in a pregnancy study. CDR3 protein: CASSFRGQGKEAFF. DNA for the CDR3: TGTGCCAGTAGTTTCAGGGGACAGGGAAAGGAAGCTTTCTTT.